These 11 T cell receptor beta chains were sequenced from one sample in a study of OX40 agonist ivuxolimab in advanced cancers. Profiled with immunoSEQ multiplex PCR; TCRdb holds only in-frame clones, not every one. This sample has about 65,000 clones, with roughly 91% found just once. Sequences were derived from CD4+ or CD8+ T cells sorted from blood, sampled in a trial of the OX40 agonist ivuxolimab. The receptors here all came from an adult with an advanced solid tumor such as melanoma, head and neck, liver or kidney cancer.

The count of this clone is one. The chain uses TRBV5-1 and TRBJ1-1; D is unresolved. The CDR3 extends over 13 amino acids. V was trimmed by 7 bases and J by 0 bases, leaving 10 bases between them. In germline, CDR1 is SGHRS, CDR2 YFSETQ. The CDR3: CASRPGMNTEAFF. CDR3 sequence (DNA): TGCGCCAGCCGTCCCGGGATGAACACTGAAGCTTTCTTT.

This clone was seen a single time. This sequence joins TRBV27 and TRBJ1-1; D is unclear. This CDR3 comprises 16 residues. CDR1 and CDR2 (germline): MNHEY, SMNVEV (reference sequence). Trimming removed 1 base at V and 3 bases at J, with 15 bases between. DNA for the CDR3: TGTGCCAGCAGTTTATTGACGGGATCTGGTCACACTGAAGCTTTCTTT. Protein: CASSLLTGSGHTEAFF.

J is TRBJ2-1 and V is TRBV6-1; 12 nucleotides align to TRBD2. V lost 4 bases and J lost 4; bases outside the gene matches: 11. Germline V gene data show CDR1 as MNHNS and CDR2 as SASEGT. CDR3 length: 18 residues. CDR3 protein: CASSGVLAGGPRYNEQFF. DNA for the CDR3: TGTGCCAGCAGTGGGGTACTAGCGGGGGGTCCCCGGTACAATGAGCAGTTCTTC.

About this clone: Other nucleotide sequences from this sample produce the same CDR3. The chain uses TRBV2 and TRBJ2-2, with 10 positions matching TRBD2. Losses at the gene ends were 4 bases for V and 5 bases for J; bases not matched to a gene: 4. This CDR3 region has 15 residues. The germline V gene has CDR1 SNHLY and CDR2 FYNNEI. The CDR3 protein is CASSASGGRTGELFF. CDR3 DNA sequence: TGTGCCAGCAGTGCTAGCGGGGGTCGGACCGGGGAGCTGTTTTTT. The full variable domain, rest sourced from reference TRBV2 and TRBJ2-2, is EPEVTQTPSHQVTQMGQEVILRCVPISNHLYFYWYRQILGQKVEFLVSFYNNEISEKSEIFDDQFSVERPDGSNFTLKIRSTKLEDSAMYFCASSASGGRTGELFFGEGSRLTVL.

The genes are TRBV6-1 and TRBJ1-1; D may be TRBD1 (5 bases). Germline CDR1 is MNHNS and CDR2 is SASEGT. V lost 6 bases and J lost 3, with 14 bases in between. The length of the CDR3 is 14 residues. The CDR3 here is CASSGVGVDTEAFF. As DNA, the CDR3 is TGTGCCAGCAGCGGCGTAGGGGTGGACACTGAAGCTTTCTTT.

This sequence joins TRBV5-6 and TRBJ1-1, with a tentative D call TRBD1 (5 bases). Trimming stripped 0 bases from V and 6 bases from J, with 12 bases between. Germline CDR1 SGHDT, CDR2 YYEEEE. This CDR3 has 14 residues. The CDR3, as DNA: TGTGCCAGCAGCTTGGGAGGAGGGGTCGCTGAAGCTTTCTTT. This gives the protein CASSLGGGVAEAFF.

This sequence joins TRBV25-1 and TRBJ2-5, with D perhaps matching TRBD1 (5 bases). CDR3 length equals 16 residues. The germline V gene encodes CDR1 MGHDK and CDR2 SYGVNS. Trimming took 1 base from V and 1 from J, leaving 13 bases between them. CDR3 amino acids: CASSESYRTAQETQYF. CDR3 coding DNA: TGTGCCAGCAGTGAATCATACAGGACGGCCCAAGAGACCCAGTACTTC.

This chain links TRBV5-1 with TRBJ2-3, with TRBD2 matching over 10 bases. Germline trimming cut 1 base from V and 4 bases from J; bases unmatched to any gene: 3. Germline CDR1 SGHRS, CDR2 YFSETQ. The CDR3 totals 15 residues. DNA for the CDR3: TGCGCCAGCAGCTTGCGAAGCGGGGGGGCAGATACGCAGTATTTT. This translates into CASSLRSGGADTQYF.

This rearrangement joins TRBV7-9 to TRBJ2-4; maybe TRBD2 (5 bases). Looked up from germline, CDR1 is SEHNR and CDR2 is FQNEAQ (reference sequence). This CDR3 comprises 18 residues. V lost 1 base and J lost 0, with 16 bases in between. Written as DNA, the CDR3 is TGTGCCAGCAGCTTAGAGAGCGGAATAACCCTAGCCAAAAACATTCAGTACTTC. Amino acid sequence: CASSLESGITLAKNIQYF.

The rearrangement joins TRBV6-4 to TRBJ1-1; D possibly corresponds to TRBD1 (5 bases). The germline CDR1 and CDR2 sequences are MRHNA and SNTAGT. Trimming cost V 3 bases and J 1 base, with 12 bases left between them. The CDR3 spans 15 residues. CDR3: CASSEFVQENTEAFF. The DNA for the CDR3 is TGTGCCAGCAGTGAGTTTGTACAGGAGAACACTGAAGCTTTCTTT.

The CDR3 nucleotides are TGCAGCGTTGGTGGGACAGGGAGGTCGGATACGCAGTATTTT. Amino acid sequence: CSVGGTGRSDTQYF. The chain has TRBV29-1 and TRBJ2-3; 9 bases match TRBD1. In germline, CDR1 is SQVTM, CDR2 ANQGSEA. The CDR3 contains 14 residues. Trimming cost V 4 bases and J 6 bases; bases outside gene matches: 8.